This entry features one TCR beta chain sequence. Its target is unknown. This sample was taken from a study of T-cell reconstitution after alpha-beta-depleted transplantation in children. Preparation of the TCRbeta library used unique molecular identifiers. TCRdb used MiXCR to reprocess the PCR reads, holding one entry per CDR3 protein. The table lists 400,000 to 450,000 distinct CDR3 sequences, around 46% of them singletons. General observations from the study: Alpha-beta T cells present about two months after transplant were reported to originate from several hundred expanded graft clones. At one year after transplant, newly produced T cells mostly accounted for T-cell counts and diversity. Where some patients showed high TCRbeta diversity at day 60, it came from recipient T cells and thymic progenitors that had survived.

Germline V gene data show CDR1 as MDHEN and CDR2 as SYDVKM. The CDR3 has 16 residues. Trimming left V 5 bases short and J 1 base short, with 14 bases between. The TCR sequence derives from a girl aged 2 to 9 with aplastic anemia, due to receive a stem cell transplant. This chain connects TRBV28 to TRBJ2-2, with D possibly TRBD2 on 6 matching bases. The material sequenced was PBMCs, taken before TCRalphabeta/CD19-depleted stem cell transplant. In nucleotides, the CDR3 is TGTGCCAGCAGTCCCTCTATCGGGAGGAACACCGGGGAGCTGTTTTTT. Translated: CASSPSIGRNTGELFF.